These T cell receptor beta chains were read from a single sample in a study of PD-1 blockade in classical Hodgkin lymphoma. TCRdb's copy holds only in-frame clones and misses some; the assay was immunoSEQ multiplex PCR. This sample has roughly 40,000 clones, with 60% to 75% found just once. The starting material was peripheral blood mononuclear cells (PBMCs), obtained at baseline. The receptors shown here come from a human donor with classical Hodgkin lymphoma. CDR3s include the opening cysteine and the closing phenylalanine or tryptophan. A D gene is named only where the DNA matches it firmly. Clone size, where shown, is once, few, many, or a class for clones that have expanded.

clone_size | j_call | v_call | d_call | cdr3_nt | cdr3_aa
once | TRBJ1-2 | TRBV4-1 | NA | TGCGCCAGCAGCCGAGACAGTAACTATGGCTACACCTTC | CASSRDSNYGYTF
once | TRBJ2-3 | TRBV5-1 | TRBD1 | TGCGCCAGCAGCTCGCCGAAAGGACAGGTCACAGATACGCAGTATTTT | CASSSPKGQVTDTQYF
NA | TRBJ1-2 | TRBV19 | TRBD1 | TGTGCCAGTAGCCCCTCCGGGACAGCCAACTATGGCTACACCTTC | CASSPSGTANYGYTF
NA | TRBJ1-2 | TRBV19 | NA | TGTGCCAGTAGTGTTAACCGGGACAACTATGGCTACACCTTC | CASSVNRDNYGYTF
NA | TRBJ2-7 | TRBV28 | TRBD2 | TGTGCCAGCAGTTCACCGATGGCTAGCGGGGACCTGGAGCAGTACTTC | CASSSPMASGDLEQYF
NA | TRBJ2-7 | TRBV7-8 | NA | TGTGCCAGCAGCCTCCAGGGACACGCCTACGAGCAGTACTTC | CASSLQGHAYEQYF
few | TRBJ2-7 | TRBV28 | NA | TGTGCCAGCAGTTTGAGTAGGGCAGCTAGGGCCATAAGATCCTACGAGCAGTACTTC | CASSLSRAARAIRSYEQYF
NA | TRBJ1-2 | TRBV29-1 | TRBD1 | TGCAGCGTTGCCGGGACAGACTATGGCTACACCTTC | CSVAGTDYGYTF
NA | TRBJ1-2 | TRBV9 | NA | TGTGCCAGCAGCACCCGGACAGACCCCCGGCATGGCTACACCTTC | CASSTRTDPRHGYTF
NA | TRBJ2-3 | TRBV13 | NA | TGTGCCAGCAGCTTAGAGGACGGGGGCACAGATACGCAGTATTTT | CASSLEDGGTDTQYF
NA | TRBJ2-1 | TRBV7-7 | TRBD2 | TGTGCTAGCAGCAACATAGCGGGAGGTGGCTACAATGAGCAGTTCTTC | CASSNIAGGGYNEQFF
NA | TRBJ1-1 | TRBV30 | NA | TGTGCCTGGAGTGTTGGGGCGAACACTGAAGCTTTCTTT | CAWSVGANTEAFF